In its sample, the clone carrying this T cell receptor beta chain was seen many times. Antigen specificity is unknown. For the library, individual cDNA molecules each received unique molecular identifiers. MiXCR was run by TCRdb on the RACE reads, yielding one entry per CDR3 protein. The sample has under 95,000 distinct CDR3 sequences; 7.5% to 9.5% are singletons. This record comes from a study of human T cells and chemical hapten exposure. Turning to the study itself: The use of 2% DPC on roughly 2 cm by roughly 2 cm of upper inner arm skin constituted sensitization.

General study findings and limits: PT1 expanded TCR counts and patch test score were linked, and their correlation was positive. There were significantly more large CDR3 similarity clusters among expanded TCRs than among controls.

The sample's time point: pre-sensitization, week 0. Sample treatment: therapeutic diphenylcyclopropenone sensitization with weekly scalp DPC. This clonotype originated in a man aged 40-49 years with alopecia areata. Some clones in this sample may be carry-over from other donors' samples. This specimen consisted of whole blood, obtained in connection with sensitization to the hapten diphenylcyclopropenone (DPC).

Here the CDR3 DNA reads TGTGCCAGCAGTTTTAGTCCAGACATAACCTACGAGCAGTACTTC. Its protein product is CASSFSPDITYEQYF. J is TRBJ2-7 and V is TRBV12-3 or TRBV12-4; D remains ambiguous. CDR3 size: 15 residues. V lost 3 bases and J 2 bases, leaving 14 bases between the germline ends.